This record covers a single T cell receptor beta chain. TCR beta VDJ and CDR3 were profiled, and genomic DNA was the template. TCRdb itself ran the reads through MiXCR, one entry per CDR3 protein. Of some 98,000 distinct CDR3 sequences detected, roughly 70% appear once; the ten largest clones hold 65%. This sample is drawn from a study of CD8+CD57+ T cells in acquired aplastic anemia. Overall study context: Isolated CD4+ and CD8+ cells, once sorted, yielded DNA averaging roughly 3.2 ug.

By flow cytometry, patients selected for sequencing had shown an expansion of CD8+CD57+ cells. Trimming took off 0 bases at V and 7 bases at J, with 13 bases between the two ends. Germline V gene sequence: CDR1 DFQATT, CDR2 SNEGSKA (reference sequence). The CDR3 is 15 residues long. The clonotype comes from a human donor with aplastic anemia. The chain joins TRBV20-1 to TRBJ1-6; D call uncertain. Sequencing used sorted CD4+, CD8+, or CD8+CD57+ T cells (not recorded which) from PBMCs. CDR3 nucleotides: TGCAGTGCTAGAGATTATCAGGATTCAAATTCACCCCTCCACTTT. Residues: CSARDYQDSNSPLHF.